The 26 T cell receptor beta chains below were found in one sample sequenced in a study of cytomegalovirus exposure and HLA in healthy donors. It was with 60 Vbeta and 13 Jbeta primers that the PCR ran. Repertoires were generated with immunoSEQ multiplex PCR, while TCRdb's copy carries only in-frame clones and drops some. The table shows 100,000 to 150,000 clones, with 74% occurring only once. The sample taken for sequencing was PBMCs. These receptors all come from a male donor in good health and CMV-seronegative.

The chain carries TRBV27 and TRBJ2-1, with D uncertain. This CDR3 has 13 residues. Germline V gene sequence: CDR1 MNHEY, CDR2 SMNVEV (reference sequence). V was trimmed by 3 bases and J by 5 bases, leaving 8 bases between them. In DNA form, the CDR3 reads TGTGCCAGCAGTTTTAACAGCAACAATGAGCAGTTCTTC. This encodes CASSFNSNNEQFF.

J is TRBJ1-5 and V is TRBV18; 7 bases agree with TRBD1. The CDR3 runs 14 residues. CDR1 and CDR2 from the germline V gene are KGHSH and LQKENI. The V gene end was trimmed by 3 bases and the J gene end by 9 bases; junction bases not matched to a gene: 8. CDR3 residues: CASSPDRKGSPQHF. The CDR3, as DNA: TGTGCCAGCTCACCGGACAGGAAAGGCTCGCCCCAGCATTTT.

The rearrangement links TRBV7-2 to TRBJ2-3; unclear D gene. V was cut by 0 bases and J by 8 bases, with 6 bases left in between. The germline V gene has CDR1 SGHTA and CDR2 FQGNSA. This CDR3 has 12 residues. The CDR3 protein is CASSLARGTQYF. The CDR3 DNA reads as TGTGCCAGCAGCTTAGCCCGAGGTACGCAGTATTTT.

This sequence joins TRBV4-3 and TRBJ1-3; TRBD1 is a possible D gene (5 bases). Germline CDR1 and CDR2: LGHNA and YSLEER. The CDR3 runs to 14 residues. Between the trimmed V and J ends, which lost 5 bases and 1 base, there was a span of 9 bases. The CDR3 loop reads CASSKTASGNTIYF. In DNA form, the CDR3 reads TGCGCCAGCAGCAAGACAGCGTCTGGAAACACCATATATTTT.

CDR3 residues: CAWSQTGGGEQYF. The CDR3 coding sequence is TGTGCCTGGAGTCAAACAGGGGGCGGCGAGCAGTACTTC. This chain uses TRBV30 with TRBJ2-7; 9 bases are a match to TRBD1. J lost 6 bases, V lost 2 bases, and 5 bases had no gene match. Germline values: CDR1 GTSNPN, CDR2 SVGIG (reference sequence). The CDR3 consists of 13 residues.

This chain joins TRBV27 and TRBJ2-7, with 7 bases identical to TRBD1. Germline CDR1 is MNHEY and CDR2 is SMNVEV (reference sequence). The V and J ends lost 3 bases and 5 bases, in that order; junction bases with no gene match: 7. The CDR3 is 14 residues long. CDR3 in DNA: TGTGCCAGCAGTTTTGGGCGGCAGGGGGACGAGCAGTACTTC. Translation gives CASSFGRQGDEQYF.

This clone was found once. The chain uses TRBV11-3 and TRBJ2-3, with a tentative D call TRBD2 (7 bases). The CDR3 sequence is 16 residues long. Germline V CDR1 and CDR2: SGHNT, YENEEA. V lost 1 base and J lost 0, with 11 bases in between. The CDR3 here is CASSLGGGASTDTQYF. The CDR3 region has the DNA TGTGCCAGCAGCTTAGGGGGGGGCGCGAGCACAGATACGCAGTATTTT.

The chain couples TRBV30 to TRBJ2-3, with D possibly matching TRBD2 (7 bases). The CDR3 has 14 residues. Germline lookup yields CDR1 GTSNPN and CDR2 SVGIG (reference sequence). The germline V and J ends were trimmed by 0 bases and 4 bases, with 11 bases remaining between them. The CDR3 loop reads CAWSVQGGADTQYF. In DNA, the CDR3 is TGTGCCTGGAGTGTACAAGGGGGGGCAGATACGCAGTATTTT.

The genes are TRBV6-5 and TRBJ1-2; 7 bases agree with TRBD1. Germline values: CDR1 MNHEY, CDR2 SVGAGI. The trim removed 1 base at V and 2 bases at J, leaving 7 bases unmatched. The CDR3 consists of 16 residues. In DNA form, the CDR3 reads TGTGCCAGCAGTTACTACCGGACAGGCGGCAACTATGGCTACACCTTC. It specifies CASSYYRTGGNYGYTF.

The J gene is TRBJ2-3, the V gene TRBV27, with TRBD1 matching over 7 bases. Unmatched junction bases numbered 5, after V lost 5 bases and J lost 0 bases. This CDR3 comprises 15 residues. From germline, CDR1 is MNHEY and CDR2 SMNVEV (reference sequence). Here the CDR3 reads CASSHRGISTDTQYF. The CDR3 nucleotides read TGTGCCAGCAGTCACAGGGGTATAAGCACAGATACGCAGTATTTT.

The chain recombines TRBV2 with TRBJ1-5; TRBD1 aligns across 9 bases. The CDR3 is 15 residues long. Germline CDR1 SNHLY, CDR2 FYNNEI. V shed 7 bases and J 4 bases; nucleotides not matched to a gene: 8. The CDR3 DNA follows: TGTGCCAGCACCAAGACAGGGGGTGGTAATCAGCCCCAGCATTTT. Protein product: CASTKTGGGNQPQHF. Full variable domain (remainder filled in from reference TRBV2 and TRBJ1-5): EPEVTQTPSHQVTQMGQEVILRCVPISNHLYFYWYRQILGQKVEFLVSFYNNEISEKSEIFDDQFSVERPDGSNFTLKIRSTKLEDSAMYFCASTKTGGGNQPQHFGDGTRLSIL.

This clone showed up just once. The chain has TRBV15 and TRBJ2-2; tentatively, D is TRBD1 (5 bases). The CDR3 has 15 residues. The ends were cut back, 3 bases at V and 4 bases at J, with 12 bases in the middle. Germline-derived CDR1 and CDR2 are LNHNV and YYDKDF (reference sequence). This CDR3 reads CATSRGGRATGELFF. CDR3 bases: TGTGCCACCAGCAGGGGTGGCAGGGCCACCGGGGAGCTGTTTTTT.

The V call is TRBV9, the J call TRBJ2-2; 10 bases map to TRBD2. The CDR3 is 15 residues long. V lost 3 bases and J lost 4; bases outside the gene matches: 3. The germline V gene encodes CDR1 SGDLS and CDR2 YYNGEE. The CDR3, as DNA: TGTGCCAGCAGCGCGAGCGGGAGGGTCACCGGGGAGCTGTTTTTT. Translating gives CASSASGRVTGELFF.

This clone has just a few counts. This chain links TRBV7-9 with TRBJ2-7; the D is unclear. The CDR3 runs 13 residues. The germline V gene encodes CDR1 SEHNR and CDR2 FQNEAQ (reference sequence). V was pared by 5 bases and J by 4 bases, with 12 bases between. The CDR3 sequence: CASSPDTRYEQYF. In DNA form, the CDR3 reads TGTGCCAGCAGCCCCGACACAAGGTACGAGCAGTACTTC.

For the CDR3, the DNA is TGTGCCACCCGACGGCCCGGGAGCTTCGAGACCCAGTACTTC. Translating it yields CATRRPGSFETQYF. The V gene is TRBV6-1, the J gene TRBJ2-5, with D perhaps matching TRBD2 (6 bases). The V end lost 10 bases, the J end lost 5 bases, and 20 bases lay between the germline ends. CDR1 and CDR2 (germline): MNHNS, SASEGT. The CDR3 length is 14 residues.

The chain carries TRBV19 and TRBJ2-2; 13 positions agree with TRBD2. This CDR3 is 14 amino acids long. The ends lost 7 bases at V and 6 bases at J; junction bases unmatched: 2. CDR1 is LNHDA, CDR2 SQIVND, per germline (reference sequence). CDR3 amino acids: CASTGTSGAGELFF. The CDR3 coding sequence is TGTGCCAGTACCGGGACTAGCGGGGCCGGGGAGCTGTTTTTT.

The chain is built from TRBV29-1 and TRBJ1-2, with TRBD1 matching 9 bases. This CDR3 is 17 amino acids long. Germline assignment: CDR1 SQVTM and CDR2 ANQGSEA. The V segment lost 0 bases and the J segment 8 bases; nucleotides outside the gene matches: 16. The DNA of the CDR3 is TGCAGCGTTGAAGAACCGGGACAGGGTTTCCCGTCGCGGGGCTACACCTTC. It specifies CSVEEPGQGFPSRGYTF. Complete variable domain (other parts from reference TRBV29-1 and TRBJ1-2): SAVISQKPSRDICQRGTSLTIQCQVDSQVTMMFWYRQQPGQSLTLIATANQGSEATYESGFVIDKFPISRPNLTFSTLTVSNMSPEDSSIYLCSVEEPGQGFPSRGYTFGSGTRLTVV.

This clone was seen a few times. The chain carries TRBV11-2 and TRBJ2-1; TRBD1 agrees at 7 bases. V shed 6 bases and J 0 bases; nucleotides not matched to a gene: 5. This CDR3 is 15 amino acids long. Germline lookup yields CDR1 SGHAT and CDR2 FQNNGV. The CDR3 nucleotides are TGTGCCAGCAGATCGACAGGGAGCTCCTACAATGAGCAGTTCTTC. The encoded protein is CASRSTGSSYNEQFF.

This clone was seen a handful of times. CDR3 protein: CASSQEASGRYEQYF. As DNA, the CDR3 is TGCGCCAGCAGCCAAGAGGCTAGCGGGAGGTACGAGCAGTACTTC. The chain combines TRBV4-1 with TRBJ2-7; 11 positions agree with TRBD2. The CDR3 is 15 amino acids. The germline gives CDR1 MGHRA, CDR2 YSYEKL. V shed 0 bases, J shed 4 bases, and the junction held 2 bases outside the gene matches.

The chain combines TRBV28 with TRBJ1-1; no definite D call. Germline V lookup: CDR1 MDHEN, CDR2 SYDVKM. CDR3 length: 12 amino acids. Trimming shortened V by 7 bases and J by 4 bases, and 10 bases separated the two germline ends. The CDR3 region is CASTSGATEAFF. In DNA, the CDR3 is TGTGCCAGCACCTCTGGAGCCACTGAAGCTTTCTTT.

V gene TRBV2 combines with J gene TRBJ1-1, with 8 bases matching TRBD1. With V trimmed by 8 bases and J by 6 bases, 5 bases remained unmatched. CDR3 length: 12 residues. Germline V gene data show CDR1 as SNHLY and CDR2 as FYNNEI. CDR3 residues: CASLQGAAEAFF. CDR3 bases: TGTGCCAGCCTCCAGGGGGCCGCTGAAGCTTTCTTT.

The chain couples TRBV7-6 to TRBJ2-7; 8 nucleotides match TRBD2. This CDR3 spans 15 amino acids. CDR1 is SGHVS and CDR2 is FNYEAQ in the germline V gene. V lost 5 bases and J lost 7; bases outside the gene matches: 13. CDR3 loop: CASSLRAGDGREQYF. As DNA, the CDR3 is TGTGCCAGCAGCCTCAGAGCGGGAGACGGTCGGGAGCAGTACTTC.

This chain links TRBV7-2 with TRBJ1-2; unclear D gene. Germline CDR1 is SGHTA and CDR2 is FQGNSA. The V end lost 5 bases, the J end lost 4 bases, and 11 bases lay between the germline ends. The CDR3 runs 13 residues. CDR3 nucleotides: TGTGCCAGCAGCCAAGACTTAGGCTATGGCTACACCTTC. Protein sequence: CASSQDLGYGYTF.

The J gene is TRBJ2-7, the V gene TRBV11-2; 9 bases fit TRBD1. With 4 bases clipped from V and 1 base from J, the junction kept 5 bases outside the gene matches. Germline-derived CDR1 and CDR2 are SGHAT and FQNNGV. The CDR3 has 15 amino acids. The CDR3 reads CASSSRQGGSYEQYF. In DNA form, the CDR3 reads TGTGCCAGCAGCTCCCGACAGGGGGGGTCCTACGAGCAGTACTTC.

CDR3 DNA: TGTGCCAGTAGTACCCACGGGGGGCCGAGCTCCTACAATGAGCAGTTCTTC. Residues: CASSTHGGPSSYNEQFF. V gene TRBV19 combines with J gene TRBJ2-1; tentatively, D is TRBD2 (7 bases). This CDR3 contains 17 residues. V was shortened by 4 bases and J by 0 bases, with 16 bases between the two germline ends. The V gene's germline CDR1 is LNHDA and CDR2 SQIVND (reference sequence).

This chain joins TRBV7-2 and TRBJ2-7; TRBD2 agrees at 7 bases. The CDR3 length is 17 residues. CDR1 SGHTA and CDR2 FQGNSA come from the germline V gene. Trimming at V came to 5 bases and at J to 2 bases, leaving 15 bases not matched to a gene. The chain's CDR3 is CASSPPLSSGVAYEQYF. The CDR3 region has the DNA TGTGCCAGCAGCCCGCCCCTTTCCAGCGGGGTTGCCTACGAGCAGTACTTC. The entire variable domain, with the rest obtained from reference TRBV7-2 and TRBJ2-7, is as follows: GAGVSQSPSNKVTEKGKDVELRCDPISGHTALYWYRQSLGQGLEFLIYFQGNSAPDKSGLPSDRFSAERTGGSVSTLTIQRTQQEDSAVYLCASSPPLSSGVAYEQYFGPGTRLTVT.